The next 21 T cell receptor beta chains were all read from a single sample in a study of cytomegalovirus exposure and HLA in healthy donors (dated by TCRdb to about 2017). The library was obtained by the immunoSEQ multiplex PCR assay. TCRdb re-hosts the immuneACCESS table, in-frame sequences only. Its copies lack some clones; in the studies checked, an unresolved V gene accounts for under half of them, and the cause for the rest is not known. For this sample the table gives a few hundred thousand clones, of which approximately 86% were detected only once. Of the sample, roughly 1% falls within the top ten clones. The specimen sequenced was PBMCs. The receptors originated from a woman between 18 and 29 years old in good health and CMV-seronegative.

The V and J genes are TRBV5-1 and TRBJ1-1; D is unresolved. This CDR3 is 14 amino acids long. V lost 1 base and J lost 3, with 10 bases in between. Germline CDR1 is SGHRS and CDR2 is YFSETQ. CDR3 sequence: CASSLSRVDTEAFF. CDR3 DNA: TGCGCCAGCAGCTTGTCGCGGGTAGACACTGAAGCTTTCTTT.

The chain combines TRBV5-1 with TRBJ2-7, with 8 bases fitting TRBD1. CDR1 and CDR2 (germline): SGHRS, YFSETQ. The CDR3 spans 13 residues. The V gene end was trimmed by 3 bases and the J gene end by 5 bases; junction bases not matched to a gene: 4. The CDR3 DNA reads as TGCGCCAGCAGCTGGGGACAGGCTAACGAGCAGTACTTC. Its protein is CASSWGQANEQYF.

This sequence joins TRBV28 and TRBJ1-2; 10 nucleotides line up with TRBD1. This CDR3 is 11 amino acids long. V was pared by 8 bases and J by 14 bases, with 8 bases of the junction left unmatched. Germline V gives CDR1 MDHEN, CDR2 SYDVKM. The CDR3 DNA sequence: TGTGCCAGCCGGGACAGGGGAAGAAGGACCTTC. It translates to CASRDRGRRTF.

DNA of the CDR3: TGTGCCAGCAGTTTATCCGTTTTCGGTAACACTGAAGCTTTCTTT. Encoded protein: CASSLSVFGNTEAFF. The V and J genes are TRBV28 and TRBJ1-1; D is unclear. Germline-derived CDR1 and CDR2 are MDHEN and SYDVKM. This CDR3 region has 15 residues. V lost 1 base and J 2 bases, leaving 11 bases between the germline ends.

This clone was seen more than once but under ten times. The J gene is TRBJ1-2, the V gene TRBV27, with 7 bases fitting TRBD1. The trim removed 4 bases at V and 6 bases at J, leaving 5 bases unmatched. The CDR3 sequence is 13 residues long. Germline loops: CDR1 MNHEY, CDR2 SMNVEV (reference sequence). The CDR3 DNA reads TGTGCCAGCAGTTCAGGGGGTTTTGATGGCTACACCTTC. It encodes CASSSGGFDGYTF.

This sequence joins TRBV15 and TRBJ1-2; unclear D gene. The germline V gene has CDR1 LNHNV and CDR2 YYDKDF (reference sequence). V lost 0 bases and J lost 8, with 16 bases in between. CDR3 length equals 15 residues. CDR3: CATSREIVEGYGYTF. The CDR3 coding sequence is TGTGCCACCAGCAGAGAAATCGTTGAGGGCTACGGCTACACCTTC.

The rearrangement uses TRBV11-3 and TRBJ2-3, with TRBD2 matching 11 bases. The CDR3 is made up of 16 amino acids. Germline V gene sequence: CDR1 SGHNT, CDR2 YENEEA. Trimming removed 4 bases from V and 3 bases from J; junction bases left unmatched: 6. In DNA form, the CDR3 reads TGTGCCAGCAGCTCAACTAGCGGGAGCCCAACAGATACGCAGTATTTT. Protein product: CASSSTSGSPTDTQYF.

This rearrangement joins TRBV4-3 to TRBJ2-5, with 13 bases matching TRBD2. The CDR3 runs 16 residues. Unmatched junction bases numbered 3, after V lost 1 base and J lost 4 bases. Germline lookup yields CDR1 LGHNA and CDR2 YSLEER. The CDR3 region is CASSQGGLAGVETQYF. CDR3 DNA: TGCGCCAGCAGCCAAGGTGGACTAGCGGGAGTAGAGACCCAGTACTTC.

The V gene is TRBV28, the J gene TRBJ1-6, with 9 bases aligning to TRBD1. The CDR3 is 15 residues long. Looked up from germline, CDR1 is MDHEN and CDR2 is SYDVKM. Trimming cost V 6 bases and J 9 bases; bases outside gene matches: 9. In DNA, the CDR3 is TGTGCCAGCAGCACCCCGGGACAGGGAGCTTCACCCCTCCACTTT. Protein product: CASSTPGQGASPLHF.

In its sample, this clone was seen a few times. This sequence joins TRBV30 and TRBJ1-4; the match to TRBD1 covers 9 bases. CDR3 size: 14 residues. Germline values: CDR1 GTSNPN, CDR2 SVGIG (reference sequence). Trimming removed 3 bases from V and 11 bases from J; junction bases left unmatched: 10. In nucleotides, the CDR3 is TGTGCCTGGAGCACCGGGACAGGGTGGGGGAAACTGTTTTTT. The encoded protein is CAWSTGTGWGKLFF.

This sequence joins TRBV13 and TRBJ2-7; 8 nucleotides match TRBD2. The CDR3 length is 15 residues. Looked up from germline, CDR1 is PRHDT and CDR2 is FYEKMQ (reference sequence). V lost 5 bases and J lost 4; bases outside the gene matches: 10. CDR3 protein: CASSPLALAGYEQYF. The DNA for the CDR3 is TGTGCCAGCAGCCCCCTGGCGCTAGCGGGTTACGAGCAGTACTTC.

The V call is TRBV4-1, the J call TRBJ1-5; 11 bases line up with TRBD1. With V trimmed by 2 bases and J by 10 bases, 10 bases remained unmatched. CDR3 length: 16 amino acids. Germline V lookup: CDR1 MGHRA, CDR2 YSYEKL. The CDR3 DNA sequence: TGCGCCAGCAGCCAACGTCCGGGACAGGGGGAATCTCCCCAGCATTTT. It codes for CASSQRPGQGESPQHF.

The chain links TRBV30 to TRBJ2-7, with D perhaps matching TRBD2 (6 bases). The germline V gene has CDR1 GTSNPN and CDR2 SVGIG (reference sequence). The CDR3 is 16 amino acids. With 3 bases removed from V and 6 bases from J, the gap between germline ends came to 24 bases. The DNA for the CDR3 is TGTGCCTGGAGCCCTATTGGGACTCTATCCCCTCTCGAGCAGTACTTC. Its protein is CAWSPIGTLSPLEQYF.

The V call is TRBV6-1, the J call TRBJ1-5, with no clear D. CDR3 length: 15 residues. Germline V lookup: CDR1 MNHNS, CDR2 SASEGT. V was pared by 3 bases and J by 1 base, with 10 bases between. CDR3 sequence: CASSDRIVSNQPQHF. DNA for the CDR3: TGTGCCAGCAGTGACAGAATCGTCAGCAATCAGCCCCAGCATTTT.

The genes are TRBV18 and TRBJ2-5; D is perhaps TRBD1 (5 bases). Germline lookup yields CDR1 KGHSH and CDR2 LQKENI. The ends were cut back, 1 base at V and 5 bases at J, with 14 bases in the middle. The CDR3 extends over 15 amino acids. The CDR3 DNA is TGTGCCAGCTCACCACGCCAGGGCAACAGGGAGACCCAGTACTTC. Amino acids: CASSPRQGNRETQYF.

The chain links TRBV13 to TRBJ2-7, with 8 bases matching TRBD1. The length of the CDR3 is 14 residues. V was clipped by 6 bases and J by 2 bases; unmatched bases: 6. The germline V gene has CDR1 PRHDT and CDR2 FYEKMQ (reference sequence). The CDR3 loop is CASSFQGAPYEQYF. The CDR3 DNA sequence: TGTGCCAGCAGTTTCCAGGGGGCACCCTACGAGCAGTACTTC.

The chain couples TRBV4-3 to TRBJ1-2; no reliable D call. The CDR3 is made up of 16 amino acids. Germline V CDR1 and CDR2: LGHNA, YSLEER. V lost 3 bases and J 2 bases, leaving 16 bases between the germline ends. CDR3 loop: CASSQIYRDLNYGYTF. CDR3 nucleotide sequence: TGCGCCAGCAGCCAGATTTACCGGGATCTCAACTATGGCTACACCTTC.

The chain couples TRBV5-1 to TRBJ2-7; weak D call: TRBD1 (6 bases). CDR3 length: 15 residues. V shed 7 bases and J shed 7 bases, with 24 bases lying between them. Per germline, CDR1 SGHRS and CDR2 YFSETQ. The CDR3 loop is CASQLSLGAGVEQYF. As DNA, the CDR3 is TGCGCCAGCCAACTTTCTTTGGGGGCCGGAGTGGAGCAGTACTTC.

J is TRBJ1-2 and V is TRBV6-5; TRBD1 matches 9 bases. Per the germline V gene, CDR1 is MNHEY and CDR2 is SVGAGI. After removal of 4 bases from V and 8 bases from J, the junction contained 11 bases not matched to a gene. The CDR3 consists of 15 residues. The CDR3 sequence: CASSSTLTGGRGYTF. CDR3 nucleotides: TGTGCCAGCAGTTCAACCTTAACAGGGGGCCGGGGCTACACCTTC.

The CDR3 DNA is TGTGCCACCAGCAGATCCGGACTAGCGGGAAACGAGCAGTTCTTC. It encodes CATSRSGLAGNEQFF. The rearrangement joins TRBV15 to TRBJ2-1; 12 bases agree with TRBD2. Germline CDR1 and CDR2: LNHNV and YYDKDF (reference sequence). Trimming removed 2 bases from V and 10 bases from J; junction bases left unmatched: 6. The CDR3 covers 15 residues.

The V call is TRBV18, the J call TRBJ1-4; D gene unclear. Germline lookup yields CDR1 KGHSH and CDR2 LQKENI. This CDR3 has 16 amino acids. Trimming took 0 bases from V and 2 from J, leaving 10 bases between them. DNA of the CDR3: TGTGCCAGCTCACCACCGATGGCGGTCACTAATGAAAAACTGTTTTTT. This gives the protein CASSPPMAVTNEKLFF.